This TCR beta chain was sequenced during a study of blood T cell repertoires in COVID-19. Study-wide context: Whether acute or convalescent, the COVID-19 samples came from the United States, Italy and Spain. T cells, B-cell-depleted T cells, or PBMCs supplied cDNA or gDNA.

Cohorts were assigned according to the clinical history that participants reported. Germline CDR1 reads MNHEY; CDR2 reads SVGAGI. V dropped 6 bases and J dropped 3; count of bases not matched to a gene: 5. The CDR3 covers 14 residues. Per the original methods: For nucleated cells, counts were estimated from reference gene primer amplification. Sequencing used immunoSEQ multiplex PCR; TCRdb keeps in-frame clones, though not all of them. V and J calls and clone size are as listed in that table; D and trimming were resolved from the DNA. The sample yields about 330,000 clones, roughly 90% seen once. Sequencing was done on a sample of PBMCs or T cells enriched from blood (not recorded which). This chain uses TRBV6-5 with TRBJ2-7; TRBD2 aligns across 10 bases. The TCR originated in a woman aged 25-40 years who had recovered from COVID-19. DNA for the CDR3: TGTGCCAGCAGCCCGTGGACTAGCGGCTACGAGCAGTACTTC. Translating gives CASSPWTSGYEQYF.